This TCR beta chain was retrieved from a study of shared clonotypes between healthy human individuals. The overall study: Researchers drew samples from two women and three men aged 18 to 49. Researchers assigned three CD4 naive, three CD4 memory, two CD8 naive and one CD8 memory plate to each donor. Study observations and caveats: Compared with clonotypes that all four donors shared, non-shared clonotypes had lower generation probabilities.

Points on this clone: Its antigen is not identified.

Using immunoSEQ multiplex PCR, the repertoire was profiled, and TCRdb retains in-frame clones only, with some absent. Here the sample spans 85,000 to 100,000 clones, about 70% being singletons. Healthy and HIV-negative, the adult donors had no recent acute infections or vaccinations. V lost 5 bases and J lost 1, with 12 bases in between. There are 14 residues in the CDR3. Per the germline V gene, CDR1 is SGHVS and CDR2 is FNYEAQ. V gene TRBV7-6 combines with J gene TRBJ2-7; D is undetermined. The sample taken for sequencing was memory CD8+ T cells sorted from blood. The sample's subset: CD45RO+ cells pooled with CCR7-negative TemRA cells. This receptor was taken from a man aged 25 to 40 in good health. CDR3 coding DNA: TGTGCCAGCAGCGCTCGACCGTTATCCTACGAGCAGTACTTC. It is translated as CASSARPLSYEQYF.